This T cell receptor (beta chain) comes out of a study of control samples from healthy donors and cancer patients. The CDR3 runs to 11 residues. CDR1 is MRHNA and CDR2 is SNTAGT in the germline V gene. Libraries were prepared by immunoSEQ multiplex PCR; TCRdb keeps only in-frame clonotypes and omits some of them. Of some 130,000 clones listed, 88% are singletons. The V call is TRBV6-4, the J call TRBJ1-1; D is possibly TRBD1 (6 bases). This receptor was taken from a woman aged 25 to 39 in good health. The specimen was blood. Here the CDR3 reads CGGGENTEAFF. The CDR3 bases are TGTGGAGGGGGTGAGAACACTGAAGCTTTCTTT.